The sequence of this TCR beta chain was determined in a study of blood T cell repertoires in COVID-19 (dated by TCRdb to 2018 to 2021). Regarding the research as a whole: Samples covering the acute and convalescent phases of COVID-19 were provided by collaborators in the United States, Italy and Spain. Deeply sampled blood TCRbeta repertoires from subjects exposed to, actively infected with, or recovered from COVID-19 were included in the dataset. Where available, HLA class I and class II types were taken from metadata supplied by the sample provider and were not determined by assay-based typing. A de-identified subject ID, COVID-19 status, age in years and sex were almost always included in the sample metadata. The material from the prospective study consisted of cDNA or gDNA derived from T cells, B-cell-depleted T cells, or PBMCs. The repertoires were made available in a free public database intended to serve as a resource for research on the immune response to SARS-CoV-2. The samples were drawn from the first 160 participants of the ongoing ImmuneRACE study and from 1,254 subjects provided by 6 global collaborators. Broader findings and caveats from the paper: How much clinical and demographic metadata was included differed by source and by participant, and the metadata was provided uncurated.

TCRbeta CDR3 regions were amplified from genomic DNA using the immunoSEQ Assay, a bias-controlled multiplex PCR. In the source study's methods: The number of nucleated cells in each sample was estimated by amplification of reference gene primers within the assay. Sequence reads were collapsed and filtered to measure the absolute abundance of every unique TCRbeta CDR3 rearrangement. For each sample, productive Simpson clonality was calculated as the square root of Simpson's diversity index across productive rearrangements. This is the immuneACCESS table as TCRdb keeps it, with only in-frame sequences that have V and J called. A part of the clones is gone; compared with another copy, unresolved V genes explain less than half, and the rest is unexplained. The DNA was the basis for D and trimming; V, J and clone size are from that table. The sample table shows about 39,000 clones, and approximately 86% are seen once. The ten largest clones capture roughly 21% of the sample.

Germline trimming: 3 bases from V, 3 bases from J; junction bases outside gene matches: 9. Its CDR3 holds 17 amino acids, cysteine through phenylalanine. Only the CDR3 DNA stays, 51 bases, in frame from base 1. Sequences SGHRS (CDR1) and YFSETQ (CDR2) are obtained from the germline V gene. Whole blood was collected in K2EDTA tubes by collaborating institutions according to the institutions' own protocols. For TCRbeta analysis, collaborator samples were shipped as frozen whole blood, as isolated PBMCs, or as DNA extracted from either sample type. Concerning this clone: It lacks a known antigen. Base-call qualities are not available, and no considerably larger clone is one nucleotide away.

The chain links TRBV5-1 with TRBJ1-4; 9 bases in the junction line up with TRBD1. The specimen was peripheral blood. The origin of this receptor is a man aged 60-69 years with acute or convalescent COVID-19. The CDR3 protein: CASSSGQGTPSNEKLFF. The nucleotide sequence is given as TGCGCCAGCAGCTCAGGACAGGGGACGCCGTCTAATGAAAAACTGTTTTTT.